What follows are 19 T cell receptor beta chains derived from one specimen sequenced in a study of blood T cell repertoires in COVID-19. Sequencing was performed with immunoSEQ multiplex PCR; in TCRdb, only in-frame clones are kept and a portion is missing. The repertoire holds about 220,000 clones, with around 83% as singletons. The sample comprised peripheral blood. Every receptor here comes from a man in his fifties or sixties who had recovered from COVID-19.

This clone has only one observation. This chain links TRBV27 with TRBJ1-5; D possibly corresponds to TRBD1 (5 bases). The germline V and J ends were trimmed by 6 bases and 6 bases, with 12 bases remaining between them. Per germline, CDR1 MNHEY and CDR2 SMNVEV (reference sequence). The CDR3 has 13 amino acids. CDR3 sequence: CASSSRASQPQHF. The CDR3 coding sequence is TGTGCCAGCAGCTCCAGGGCTAGTCAGCCCCAGCATTTT.

This chain uses TRBV11-2 with TRBJ1-3, with a tentative D call TRBD1 (6 bases). Trimming removed 10 bases at V and 6 bases at J, with 16 bases between. This CDR3 spans 13 amino acids. Looked up from germline, CDR1 is SGHAT and CDR2 is FQNNGV. The CDR3 loop reads CATNRVFENTIYF. The CDR3 DNA is TGTGCCACCAACAGGGTTTTCGAAAACACCATATATTTT.

Details on this clone: The sample has other DNA sequences that encode this CDR3 too. The J gene is TRBJ2-5, the V gene TRBV18; 10 bases map to TRBD1. Trimming at V came to 6 bases and at J to 5 bases, leaving 3 bases not matched to a gene. The CDR3 spans 13 residues. Germline CDR1 is KGHSH and CDR2 is LQKENI. The CDR3, as DNA: TGTGCCAGCTCCCCGGGACAGGGGGAGACCCAGTACTTC. Amino acid sequence: CASSPGQGETQYF.

The chain has TRBV12-3 or TRBV12-4 and TRBJ1-5; no definite D call. The CDR3 runs to 13 residues. The V end was cut by 3 bases, the J end by 3 bases, with 6 bases between. Written as DNA, the CDR3 is TGTGCCAGCAGTTTTCGGGACAATCAGCCCCAGCATTTT. It translates to CASSFRDNQPQHF.

The chain uses TRBV28 and TRBJ1-3; D remains ambiguous. The V and J ends lost 5 bases and 0 bases respectively, with 5 bases between them. Germline values: CDR1 MDHEN, CDR2 SYDVKM. The CDR3 has 13 amino acids. CDR3 region: CASSLASGNTIYF. The CDR3 DNA sequence: TGTGCCAGCAGTCTGGCCTCTGGAAACACCATATATTTT.

The chain is built from TRBV2 and TRBJ1-6; TRBD1 matches 7 bases. The junction had 5 bases not matched to a gene; V was cut back by 6 bases and J by 9 bases. This CDR3 comprises 13 residues. CDR1 SNHLY and CDR2 FYNNEI come from the germline V gene. CDR3 nucleotide sequence: TGTGCCAGCAGCGTAGGGGGCGGTTCACCCCTCCACTTT. It is translated as CASSVGGGSPLHF.

The chain employs TRBV7-2 and TRBJ2-7; no reliable D call. The CDR3 loop spans 14 amino acids. V lost 5 bases to trimming and J lost 1 base, with 12 bases between them. CDR1 and CDR2 from the germline V gene are SGHTA and FQGNSA. The CDR3 bases are TGTGCCAGCAGCCCATACTCGCCTTCCTACGAGCAGTACTTC. It translates to CASSPYSPSYEQYF. The full variable domain, its missing parts supplied by reference TRBV7-2 and TRBJ2-7, is GAGVSQSPSNKVTEKGKDVELRCDPISGHTALYWYRQSLGQGLEFLIYFQGNSAPDKSGLPSDRFSAERTGGSVSTLTIQRTQQEDSAVYLCASSPYSPSYEQYFGPGTRLTVT.

This clone has just one count. The V call is TRBV18, the J call TRBJ2-2; TRBD1 might be the D (5 bases). CDR1 and CDR2 from the germline V gene are KGHSH and LQKENI. CDR3 length: 16 residues. Trimming left V 5 bases short and J 0 bases short, with 13 bases between. This CDR3 is CASSATGPPNTGELFF. The CDR3 coding sequence is TGTGCCAGCTCAGCAACAGGACCGCCGAACACCGGGGAGCTGTTTTTT.

The chain is built from TRBV5-1 and TRBJ2-2; 9 positions match TRBD1. Germline-derived CDR1 and CDR2 are SGHRS and YFSETQ. This CDR3 is 16 amino acids long. V was pared by 4 bases and J by 4 bases, with 8 bases of the junction left unmatched. CDR3 sequence reads: CASSIAGTGITGELFF. In nucleotides, the CDR3 is TGCGCCAGCAGCATAGCCGGGACAGGGATCACCGGGGAGCTGTTTTTT.

The genes are TRBV6-6 and TRBJ1-5; 10 nucleotides align to TRBD1. V trimming: 5 bases; J trimming: 5 bases; junction bases outside the gene matches: 15. The CDR3 spans 18 residues. The germline V gene has CDR1 MNHNY and CDR2 SVGAGI (reference sequence). Here the CDR3 DNA reads TGTGCCAGCAGTCCCCCCGACAGGGGGCCAAGGGGGGATCAGCCCCAGCATTTT. Its translation is CASSPPDRGPRGDQPQHF.

The V call is TRBV7-9, the J call TRBJ2-1; the match to TRBD2 covers 9 bases. The V gene end was trimmed by 4 bases and the J gene end by 5 bases; junction bases not matched to a gene: 9. The germline CDR1 and CDR2 sequences are SEHNR and FQNEAQ (reference sequence). The CDR3 contains 16 residues. The CDR3: CASSSHGTSHNNEQFF. The CDR3 DNA is TGTGCCAGCAGCTCGCACGGGACTAGCCACAACAATGAGCAGTTCTTC. Filled out from reference TRBV7-9 and TRBJ2-1, the complete variable domain reads DTGVSQNPRHKITKRGQNVTFRCDPISEHNRLYWYRQTLGQGPEFLTYFQNEAQLEKSRLLSDRFSAERPKGSFSTLEIQRTEQGDSAMYLCASSSHGTSHNNEQFFGPGTRLTVL.

This clone was found a few times. The genes are TRBV18 and TRBJ2-7; 11 nucleotides match TRBD2. The CDR3 totals 17 residues. Germline V gives CDR1 KGHSH, CDR2 LQKENI. J was trimmed by 1 base and V by 3 bases; bases with no gene match: 8. For the CDR3, the DNA is TGTGCCAGCTCACCGGACGGGGGACTAGCGGTTTCCTACGAGCAGTACTTC. Amino acids: CASSPDGGLAVSYEQYF.

This chain uses TRBV6-5 with TRBJ1-2; 7 nucleotides align to TRBD1. This CDR3 is built from 10 residues. The V and J ends lost 6 bases and 14 bases, in that order; junction bases with no gene match: 6. Germline lookup yields CDR1 MNHEY and CDR2 SVGAGI. The CDR3 reads CASRTGDMTF. CDR3 in DNA: TGTGCCAGCAGAACAGGGGACATGACCTTC.

The chain links TRBV5-1 to TRBJ1-5, with D possibly matching TRBD1 (6 bases). This CDR3 contains 15 residues. CDR1 SGHRS and CDR2 YFSETQ come from the germline V gene. V lost 0 bases and J 4 bases, leaving 11 bases between the germline ends. CDR3 DNA: TGCGCCAGCAGCTTGGATAACAGGGTTAATCAGCCCCAGCATTTT. It yields the protein CASSLDNRVNQPQHF.

This chain uses TRBV19 with TRBJ2-1; the match to TRBD1 covers 9 bases. CDR1 is LNHDA and CDR2 is SQIVND in the germline V gene (reference sequence). The V and J ends lost 7 bases and 6 bases, in that order; junction bases with no gene match: 7. The CDR3 loop spans 14 amino acids. The CDR3 spells CASTQGQGGNEQFF. CDR3 in DNA: TGTGCCAGTACCCAGGGACAGGGTGGCAATGAGCAGTTCTTC.

V is TRBV7-2 and J is TRBJ2-5, with TRBD2 as a possible D gene (6 bases). V gave up 3 bases and J gave up 2 bases, with 13 bases separating them. This CDR3 spans 15 amino acids. The germline V gene has CDR1 SGHTA and CDR2 FQGNSA. Here the CDR3 reads CASSFGRLGQETQYF. The CDR3, as DNA: TGTGCCAGCAGCTTTGGCAGACTAGGTCAAGAGACCCAGTACTTC.

The chain couples TRBV5-1 to TRBJ2-1; 11 bases are a match to TRBD2. There are 14 residues in the CDR3. V shed 7 bases, J shed 7 bases, and the junction held 7 bases outside the gene matches. Germline CDR1 and CDR2: SGHRS and YFSETQ. The DNA of the CDR3 is TGCGCCAGCGCGGTACTAGCGGGAGCAAATGAGCAGTTCTTC. Translation: CASAVLAGANEQFF.

The J gene is TRBJ1-2, the V gene TRBV19, with D perhaps TRBD1 (6 bases). Trimming cost V 3 bases and J 4 bases, with 9 bases left between them. Germline loops: CDR1 LNHDA, CDR2 SQIVND (reference sequence). The CDR3 runs to 13 residues. The CDR3 region has the DNA TGTGCCAGTAGTATCCAGGGGATCTATGGCTACACCTTC. As protein: CASSIQGIYGYTF.

This clone was observed once. V gene TRBV4-2 combines with J gene TRBJ2-1; 8 nucleotides line up with TRBD2. The CDR3 extends over 17 amino acids. The germline gives CDR1 LGHNA, CDR2 YNFKEQ. V dropped 0 bases and J dropped 0; count of bases not matched to a gene: 4. The CDR3 is CASSQERSGSSYNEQFF. The DNA for the CDR3 is TGTGCCAGCAGCCAAGAACGAAGCGGGAGCTCCTACAATGAGCAGTTCTTC.